The clone carrying this T cell receptor beta chain was picked up many times. This specimen comes from a study of regulatory T cells in long-lasting Graves disease. Deletions cut 5 bases from V and 0 bases from J, with 14 bases between. The germline CDR1 and CDR2 sequences are SGHVS and FQNEAQ. The length of the CDR3 is 15 residues. Arm-PCR with iRepertoire HTBI primers amplified the CDR3 regions for these TCR beta libraries. TCRdb used MiXCR to reprocess the multiplex PCR reads, holding one entry per CDR3 protein. Among about 440,000 distinct CDR3 sequences listed, about 17% were seen once. Time point meaning: newly diagnosed GD, antithyroid drugs for less than 3 months. Extracted RNA from PBMCs served as the source of the TCR library. This sample was also put to use in a study of T cells in Graves' hyperthyroidism and ophthalmopathy.

V and J are TRBV7-8 and TRBJ2-7, with a weak D call TRBD1 (5 bases). The sequencing used peripheral blood mononuclear cells (PBMCs), collected at new diagnosis, from a patient treated with antithyroid drugs. The sequence was collected from a woman aged 18 to 35 with Graves disease. CDR3 region: CASSTRKQASYEQYF. CDR3 nucleotide sequence: TGTGCCAGCAGCACTCGAAAACAGGCCTCCTACGAGCAGTACTTC.